Listed below are T cell receptor beta chains from one sample, sequenced in a study of response to subunit inactivated influenza vaccine. One entry per CDR3 protein results from TCRdb running MiXCR on the RT-PCR reads. The sample has 800,000 to 1,000,000 distinct CDR3 sequences, less than 25% seen once. The sequencing used PBMCs from blood, collected around 5 days after vaccination. The receptors derive from a man aged 50 to 59 who received an inactivated influenza vaccine. The CDR3 runs from the conserved cysteine through the conserved F or W. Fields, in order: D gene, V gene, clone size, J gene, CDR3 DNA, CDR3 protein. A D gene is named only where the DNA matches it firmly. Rows may omit the clone size; those that give it use once, few, many or a size class.

TRBD1,TRBV12-3/TRBV12-4,few,TRBJ2-1,TGTGCCAGCAGCCCCGTTTACGACAGGGGGCTCTACAATGAGCAGTTCTTC,CASSPVYDRGLYNEQFF
-,TRBV4-3,-,TRBJ1-6,TGCGCCAGCAGCCCCCACGAAGGGGCACAGCGGGATATCCTCCACTTT,CASSPHEGAQRDILHF
-,TRBV7-2,-,TRBJ1-4,TGTGCCAGCAGCTCTAGATCGGGAGAAAAACTGTTTTTT,CASSSRSGEKLFF
TRBD2,TRBV7-8,few,TRBJ2-3,TGTGCCAGCAGCCCGACTAGCGGGACTTTTATGAGCACAGATACGCAGTATTTT,CASSPTSGTFMSTDTQYF
TRBD2,TRBV9,-,TRBJ2-2,TGTGCCAGCAGCCCGGGACTAGCGGGGGGGCCGAACACCGGGGAGCTGTTTTTT,CASSPGLAGGPNTGELFF
TRBD1,TRBV4-1,-,TRBJ2-7,TGCGCCAGCAGCCACCCCGGGACAGGAAGGGACGAGCAGTACTTC,CASSHPGTGRDEQYF
-,TRBV29-1,many,TRBJ2-5,TGCAGCGTTGTCGACAGCCCCCAAGAGACCCAGTACTTC,CSVVDSPQETQYF
TRBD2,TRBV27,-,TRBJ2-5,TGTGCCAGCAGTTTATCTCCCCTAAGACTAGCGGGAGGGCAAGAGACCCAGTACTTC,CASSLSPLRLAGGQETQYF
-,TRBV20-1,-,TRBJ2-7,TGCAGTGCTGGACGGACGGAAACCTACGAGCAGTACTTC,CSAGRTETYEQYF
-,TRBV12-3/TRBV12-4,many,TRBJ1-2,TGTGCCAGCACCAATAACGTCCAAGACTTC,CASTNNVQDF
TRBD2,TRBV20-1,-,TRBJ2-7,TGCAGCCCCCGAAGTATAGCGGGAGACCTCTACGAGCAGTACTTC,CSPRSIAGDLYEQYF
-,TRBV5-1,-,TRBJ2-1,TGCGCCAGCAGCTTGGCCGGTTGGGAGAGTTACAATGAGCAGTTCTTC,CASSLAGWESYNEQFF
-,TRBV6-5,-,TRBJ1-2,TGTGCCAGCCGCAGGGACTATGGCTACACCTTC,CASRRDYGYTF
-,TRBV18,-,TRBJ2-5,TGTGCCAGCTCACCAAGACGGAACCAAGAGACCCAGTACTTC,CASSPRRNQETQYF
TRBD1,TRBV30,-,TRBJ1-2,TGTGCCTGGAGTCGCCAACTACAGGGGGGATATGGCTACACCTTC,CAWSRQLQGGYGYTF
-,TRBV5-1,many,TRBJ1-5,TGCGCCAGCAGCTTGGAGGGGGATAGCAATCAGCCCCAGCATTTT,CASSLEGDSNQPQHF
TRBD2,TRBV6-1,few,TRBJ2-3,TGTGCCAGCAGTAAATCACTAGCGGGCCTGGGGGATACGCAGTATTTT,CASSKSLAGLGDTQYF
TRBD1,TRBV6-1,few,TRBJ1-4,TGTGCCAGCAGATTGACAGGGGCTAATGAAAAACTGTTTTTT,CASRLTGANEKLFF
-,TRBV4-1,few,TRBJ2-4,TGCGCCAGCAGCCCCTATTGGGAAGGACGGGCCAAAAACATTCAGTACTTC,CASSPYWEGRAKNIQYF
-,TRBV24-1,few,TRBJ2-1,TGTGCCACCAGTGATTTGTCGGGAGTTAGAAATGAGCAGTTCTTC,CATSDLSGVRNEQFF
-,TRBV20-1,-,TRBJ2-6,TGCAGTGCTAGACCTGTGGGGATAACTGGGGCCAACGTCCTGACTTTC,CSARPVGITGANVLTF
-,TRBV6-2/TRBV6-3,-,TRBJ2-6,TGTGCCAGCGTGGGCTCTGGGGCCAACGTCCTGACTTTC,CASVGSGANVLTF
-,TRBV5-5,many,TRBJ2-2,TGTGCCAGCAGCTTGGTCCCCGACACCGGGGAGCTGTTTTTT,CASSLVPDTGELFF
TRBD2,TRBV6-1,few,TRBJ2-7,TGTGCCAGCAACCGGATAGCCGGGGGGGCCTTTGTGTACGAGCAGTACTTC,CASNRIAGGAFVYEQYF
-,TRBV5-1,once,TRBJ2-5,TGCGCCAGCACGCCGCTAGTTGGCGTAGAGACCCAGTACTTC,CASTPLVGVETQYF
TRBD2,TRBV9,few,TRBJ2-7,TGTGCGTCCGGGGTAGCGGGAGGCGAGCAGTACTTC,CASGVAGGEQYF
TRBD2,TRBV5-1,-,TRBJ2-3,TGCGCCAGCAGCCCGGGACTAGCGGGAGTGTTATTCCCAGATACGCAGTATTTT,CASSPGLAGVLFPDTQYF
-,TRBV7-6,-,TRBJ2-3,TGTGCCAGCAGCTTAAGACAGGTCCGCACAGATACGCAGTATTTT,CASSLRQVRTDTQYF
-,TRBV29-1,many,TRBJ1-1,TGCAGCGTTGAAGATTTTGAGGGGGCTGAAGCTTTCTTT,CSVEDFEGAEAFF
-,TRBV20-1,-,TRBJ2-7,TGCAGTGCTAGAGAGAATTACTGGGCCTACGAGCAGTACTTC,CSARENYWAYEQYF
-,TRBV5-1,many,TRBJ1-1,TGTGCCAGCAGCTCGACAGGGAACACTGAAGCTTTCTTT,CASSSTGNTEAFF
TRBD1,TRBV5-1,-,TRBJ1-6,TGCGCCAGCAGCTTGTGGGACAGGGATAATTCACCCCTCCACTTT,CASSLWDRDNSPLHF
-,TRBV30,-,TRBJ1-6,TGTGCCTGGACACGGTATAATTCACCCCTCCACTTT,CAWTRYNSPLHF
TRBD2,TRBV4-2,-,TRBJ2-3,TGTGCCAGCAGCCAAGATTCCCGCGGGGGGGGGTGGGGAGATACGCAGTATTTT,CASSQDSRGGGWGDTQYF
-,TRBV4-2,many,TRBJ2-2,TGTGCCAGCAGCCAAGACCGCCCCGGACAGTCCGGGGAGCTGTTTTTT,CASSQDRPGQSGELFF
-,TRBV12-3/TRBV12-4,few,TRBJ2-2,TGTGCCAGCAGTTTAGGCGGGTCCTTCAACACCGGGGAGCTGTTTTTT,CASSLGGSFNTGELFF
TRBD2,TRBV7-2,-,TRBJ2-1,TGTGCCAGCAGCTTCGCCTCTGGGACTAGCAATTGGAATGAGCAGTTCTTC,CASSFASGTSNWNEQFF
-,TRBV27,-,TRBJ2-7,TGTGCCAGTGGACTCGGGACTTCCTACGAGCAGTACTTC,CASGLGTSYEQYF